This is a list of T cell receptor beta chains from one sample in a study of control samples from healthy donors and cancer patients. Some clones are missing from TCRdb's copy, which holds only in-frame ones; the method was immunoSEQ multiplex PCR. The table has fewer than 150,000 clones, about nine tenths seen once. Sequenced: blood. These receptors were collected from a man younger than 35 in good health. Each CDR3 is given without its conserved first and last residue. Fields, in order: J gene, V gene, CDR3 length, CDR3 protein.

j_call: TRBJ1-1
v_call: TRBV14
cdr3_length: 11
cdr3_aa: ASSQRDLREAF

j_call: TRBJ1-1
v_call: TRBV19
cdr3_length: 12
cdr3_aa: ASSIGAAVTEAF

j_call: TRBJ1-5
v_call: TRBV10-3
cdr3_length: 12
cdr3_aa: ATQETGYNQPQH

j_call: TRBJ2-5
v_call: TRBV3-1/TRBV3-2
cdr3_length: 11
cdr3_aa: ASSQWQGETQY

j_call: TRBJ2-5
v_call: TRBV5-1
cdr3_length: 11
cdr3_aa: ASSLVQEKTQY

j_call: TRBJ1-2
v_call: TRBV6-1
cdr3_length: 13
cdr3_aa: ASSEAGTGGYGYT

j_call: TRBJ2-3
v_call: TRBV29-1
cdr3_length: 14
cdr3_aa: SVDGLAGASTDTQY

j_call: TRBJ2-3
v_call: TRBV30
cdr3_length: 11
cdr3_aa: AWALAGADTQY

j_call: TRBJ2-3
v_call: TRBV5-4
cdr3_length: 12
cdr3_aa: ASSSRAPTDTQY

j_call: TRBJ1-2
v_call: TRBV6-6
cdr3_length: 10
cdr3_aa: ASGQSNYGYT

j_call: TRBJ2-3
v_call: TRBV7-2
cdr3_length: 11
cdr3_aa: ASSLDSSDTQY

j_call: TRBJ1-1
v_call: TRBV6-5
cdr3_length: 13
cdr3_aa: ASTSSGTLNTEAF

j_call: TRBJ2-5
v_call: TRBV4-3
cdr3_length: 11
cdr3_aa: ASSQDRAETQY

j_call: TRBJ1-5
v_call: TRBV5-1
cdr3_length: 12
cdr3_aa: ASSLGGGNQPQH

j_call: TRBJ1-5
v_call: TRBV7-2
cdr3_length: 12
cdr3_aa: ASSTGTAGQPQH

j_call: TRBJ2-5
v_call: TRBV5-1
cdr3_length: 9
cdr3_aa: ASSFKETQY

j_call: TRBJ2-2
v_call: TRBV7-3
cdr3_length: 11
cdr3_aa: ASSAGFTGELF

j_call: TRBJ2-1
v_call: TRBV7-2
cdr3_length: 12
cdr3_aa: ASSVPGTYNEQF

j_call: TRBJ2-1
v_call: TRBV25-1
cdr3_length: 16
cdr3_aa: ASSRHPLLVEALHEQF

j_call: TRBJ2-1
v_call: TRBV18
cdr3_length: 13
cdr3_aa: ASSPRTKSYNEQF

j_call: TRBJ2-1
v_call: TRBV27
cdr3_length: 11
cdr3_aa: ASIGASTGREF

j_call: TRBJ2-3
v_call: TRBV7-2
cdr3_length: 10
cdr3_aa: ASSLGVDTQY

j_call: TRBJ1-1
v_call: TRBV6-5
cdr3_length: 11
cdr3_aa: ASYRTVNTEAF

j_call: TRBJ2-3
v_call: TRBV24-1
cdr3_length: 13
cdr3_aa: ATSGGGLGTDTQY

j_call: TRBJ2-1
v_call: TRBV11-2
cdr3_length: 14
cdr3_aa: ASSLDLSQGENEQF

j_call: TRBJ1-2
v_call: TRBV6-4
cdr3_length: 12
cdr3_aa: ASRPGEEGYGYT

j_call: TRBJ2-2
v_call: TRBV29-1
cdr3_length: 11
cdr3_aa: SVLQGNTGELF

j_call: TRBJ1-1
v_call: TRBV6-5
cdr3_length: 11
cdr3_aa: ASSQGLNTEAF

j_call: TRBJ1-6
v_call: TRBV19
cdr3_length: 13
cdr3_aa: ASRIGDRINSPLH

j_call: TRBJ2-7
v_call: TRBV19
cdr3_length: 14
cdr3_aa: ASSAWDRTSSYEQY

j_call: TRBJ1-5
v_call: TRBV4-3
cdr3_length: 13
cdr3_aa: ASSLDRYSNQPQH

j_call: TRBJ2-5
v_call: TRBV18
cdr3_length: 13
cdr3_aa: ASSPPSLVGGTQY

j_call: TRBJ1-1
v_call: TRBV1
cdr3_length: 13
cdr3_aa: TSSRLDRVGTEAF

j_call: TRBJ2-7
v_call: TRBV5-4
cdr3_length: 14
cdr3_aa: ASSLAGGQGTYEQY

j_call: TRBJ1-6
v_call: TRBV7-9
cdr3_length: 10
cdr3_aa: ASSLGETPLH

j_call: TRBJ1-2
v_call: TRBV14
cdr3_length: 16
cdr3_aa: ASSQEFRRTGGNYGYT

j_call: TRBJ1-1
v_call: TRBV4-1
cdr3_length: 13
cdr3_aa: ASTWTGSPNTEAF

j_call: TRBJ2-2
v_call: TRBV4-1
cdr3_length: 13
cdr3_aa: ASSQPDWNTGELF

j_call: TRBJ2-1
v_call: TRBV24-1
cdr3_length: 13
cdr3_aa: ATSAGLAGHNEQF

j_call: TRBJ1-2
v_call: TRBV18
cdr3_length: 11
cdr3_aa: ASSYQENYGYT

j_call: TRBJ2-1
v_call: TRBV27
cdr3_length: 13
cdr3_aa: ASSLTGGGFNEQF

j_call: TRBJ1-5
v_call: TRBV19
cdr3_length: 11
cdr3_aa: ASTDRGGQPQH

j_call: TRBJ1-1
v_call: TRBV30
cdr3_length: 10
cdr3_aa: AWSPVGGEAF

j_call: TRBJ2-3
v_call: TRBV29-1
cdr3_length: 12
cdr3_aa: SVGSTGNTDTQY

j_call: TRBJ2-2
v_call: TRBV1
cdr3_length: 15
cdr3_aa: TSSQTDPPANTGELF

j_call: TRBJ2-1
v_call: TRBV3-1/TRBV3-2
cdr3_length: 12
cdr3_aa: ASSQDLFLNEQF

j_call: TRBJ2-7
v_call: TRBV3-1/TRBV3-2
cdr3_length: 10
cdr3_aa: ASSLFPYEQY

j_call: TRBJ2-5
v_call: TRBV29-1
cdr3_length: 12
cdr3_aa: SVGLQQYQETQY

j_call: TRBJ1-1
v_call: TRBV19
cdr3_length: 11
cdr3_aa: ASSRTGTTEAF

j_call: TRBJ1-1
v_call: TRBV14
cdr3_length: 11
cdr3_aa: ASSPHWRTEAF

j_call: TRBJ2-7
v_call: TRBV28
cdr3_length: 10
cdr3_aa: ASSPNNNRPY

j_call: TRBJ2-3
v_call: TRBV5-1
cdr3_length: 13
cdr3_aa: ASSQLTRSTDTQY

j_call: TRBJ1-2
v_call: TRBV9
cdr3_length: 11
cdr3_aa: ASSVEQGYGYT

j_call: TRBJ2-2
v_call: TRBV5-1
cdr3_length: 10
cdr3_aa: ASSPYTGELF

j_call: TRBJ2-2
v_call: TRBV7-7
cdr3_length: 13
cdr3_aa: ASSPGTGAHGELF